This T cell receptor beta chain was identified in a study of blood T cell repertoires in COVID-19. Study at large: The study drew acute and convalescent COVID-19 samples from the United States, Italy and Spain. Sample material is recorded as cDNA or gDNA derived from T cells, B-cell-depleted T cells, or PBMCs.

There are 14 residues in the CDR3. Trimming removed 6 bases at V and 2 bases at J, with 11 bases between. In germline, CDR1 is KGHSH, CDR2 LQKENI. The assay was immunoSEQ multiplex PCR, and TCRdb's table has in-frame clones only and misses some. The sample carries over 200,000 clones, 84% recorded once. The chain links TRBV18 to TRBJ1-3, with unresolved D. This sequence was found in a woman in her fifties or sixties with active or convalescent COVID-19. The sequenced sample was peripheral blood. CDR3: CASSNGSPGNTIYF. The CDR3 DNA reads as TGTGCCAGCTCCAACGGGAGTCCTGGAAACACCATATATTTT.